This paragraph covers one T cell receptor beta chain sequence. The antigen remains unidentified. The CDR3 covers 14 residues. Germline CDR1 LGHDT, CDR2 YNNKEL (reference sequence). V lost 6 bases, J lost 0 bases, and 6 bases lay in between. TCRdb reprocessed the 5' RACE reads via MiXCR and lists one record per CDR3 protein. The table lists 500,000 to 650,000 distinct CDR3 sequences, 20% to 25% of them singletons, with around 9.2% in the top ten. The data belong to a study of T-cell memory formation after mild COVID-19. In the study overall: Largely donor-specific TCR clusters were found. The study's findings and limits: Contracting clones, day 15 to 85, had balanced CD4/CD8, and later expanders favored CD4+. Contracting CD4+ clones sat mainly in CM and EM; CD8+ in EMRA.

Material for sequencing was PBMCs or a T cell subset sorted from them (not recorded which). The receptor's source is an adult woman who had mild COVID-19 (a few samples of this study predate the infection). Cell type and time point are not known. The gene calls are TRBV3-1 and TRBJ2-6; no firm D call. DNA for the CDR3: TGTGCCAGCAGTCAAAACTCTGGGGCCAACGTCCTGACTTTC. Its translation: CASSQNSGANVLTF.